The rows below give T cell receptor beta chains drawn from one sample of a study of T cells after yellow fever vaccination. TCRdb reprocessed the 5' RACE reads via MiXCR and lists one record per CDR3 protein. The data hold roughly 400,000 distinct CDR3 sequences, with about 19% observed a single time. The sequences come from PBMCs, collected before the yellow fever booster vaccination. All receptors come from a man aged 18 to 30 who received the YFV17D yellow fever vaccine. CDR3s include the opening cysteine and the closing phenylalanine or tryptophan. A D gene is named only where the DNA matches it firmly. The size of a clone is reported for some rows only, either as once, few or many, or as a class for expanded clones.

V gene	J gene	D gene	clone size	CDR3 protein	CDR3 DNA
TRBV19	TRBJ1-5	-	few	CASGYSNQPQHF	TGTGCCAGCGGTTATAGCAATCAGCCCCAGCATTTT
TRBV5-8	TRBJ2-5	TRBD1	few	CASSVGQSEGETQYF	TGTGCCAGCAGCGTGGGACAGTCTGAGGGCGAGACCCAGTACTTC
TRBV12-3/TRBV12-4	TRBJ1-6	-	-	CASSPERGGIYSPLHF	TGTGCCAGCAGTCCAGAGAGGGGGGGGATCTATTCACCCCTCCACTTT
TRBV7-2	TRBJ1-1	-	-	CASRRGDRTEAFF	TGTGCCAGCAGACGGGGGGATAGGACTGAAGCTTTCTTT
TRBV3-1	TRBJ2-3	-	-	CASSRDSEDTQYF	TGTGCCAGCAGCCGGGACTCCGAAGATACGCAGTATTTT
TRBV5-1	TRBJ1-6	TRBD1	-	CASSLNRGGSPLHF	TGCGCCAGCAGCTTGAACAGGGGAGGATCACCCCTCCACTTT
TRBV7-2	TRBJ2-2	-	few	CASSQRVAGELFF	TGTGCCAGCAGTCAAAGGGTGGCCGGGGAGCTGTTTTTT
TRBV9	TRBJ1-4	TRBD1	few	CASSVEGQVGEKLFF	TGTGCCAGCAGCGTAGAGGGACAGGTCGGAGAAAAACTGTTTTTT
TRBV14	TRBJ2-1	-	few	CASSQARLNEQFF	TGTGCCAGCAGCCAAGCCAGACTCAATGAGCAGTTCTTC
TRBV12-3/TRBV12-4	TRBJ2-1	TRBD2	many	CASRLAGNEQFF	TGTGCCAGCCGACTAGCGGGCAATGAGCAGTTCTTC
TRBV6-2/TRBV6-3	TRBJ1-5	TRBD1	few	CASSSRDRGNQPQHF	TGTGCCAGCAGTTCCCGGGACAGGGGGAATCAGCCCCAGCATTTT
TRBV7-2	TRBJ1-5	TRBD1	-	CASSPSRGHGQPQHF	TGTGCCAGCAGCCCCAGCAGGGGGCACGGGCAGCCCCAGCATTTT
TRBV5-1	TRBJ1-2	-	-	CASSWGIGRDYGYTF	TGCGCCAGCAGCTGGGGAATCGGGAGGGATTATGGCTACACCTTC
TRBV4-3	TRBJ1-1	-	-	CASSQEGHINTEAFF	TGCGCCAGCAGCCAAGAGGGACATATTAACACTGAAGCTTTCTTT
TRBV4-3	TRBJ1-6	-	-	CASSQDTGPARLPLHF	TGCGCCAGCAGCCAAGATACGGGACCGGCTAGGTTACCCCTCCACTTT
TRBV29-1	TRBJ1-5	-	-	CSVQGDPWSNQPQHF	TGCAGCGTTCAGGGAGACCCCTGGAGCAATCAGCCCCAGCATTTT
TRBV29-1	TRBJ1-1	TRBD1	-	CSVAGTGGLLNTEAFF	TGCAGCGTTGCCGGGACAGGGGGCTTACTGAACACTGAAGCTTTCTTT
TRBV24-1	TRBJ2-5	-	few	CATSDVQVGAETQYF	TGTGCCACCAGTGATGTGCAGGTCGGGGCGGAGACCCAGTACTTC
TRBV15	TRBJ2-7	TRBD1	-	CATRPQGPGYEQYF	TGTGCCACCAGACCACAGGGGCCGGGGTACGAGCAGTACTTC
TRBV6-6	TRBJ2-1	-	-	CASSTRTSQPGVRFF	TGTGCCAGCAGCACACGGACAAGCCAGCCGGGGGTTCGGTTCTTC
TRBV6-5	TRBJ2-2	-	-	CASSYSKGSNTGELFF	TGTGCCAGCAGTTACTCGAAGGGGTCTAACACCGGGGAGCTGTTTTTT
TRBV2	TRBJ2-6	TRBD1	few	CASSYRGTGANVLTF	TGTGCCAGCAGTTACAGGGGAACCGGGGCCAACGTCCTGACTTTC
TRBV9	TRBJ2-5	TRBD1	few	CASSVTGVARETQYF	TGTGCCAGCAGCGTAACAGGGGTAGCGAGGGAGACCCAGTACTTC
TRBV7-2	TRBJ2-3	TRBD2	few	CASWRGTSGDTQYF	TGTGCCAGCTGGAGGGGGACTAGCGGGGATACGCAGTATTTT